The text below deals with one TCR beta chain. This sample was taken from a study of cytomegalovirus exposure and HLA in healthy donors. The ends were cut back, 4 bases at V and 1 base at J, with 5 bases in the middle. Per germline, CDR1 MDHEN and CDR2 SYDVKM. This CDR3 spans 14 amino acids. PCR amplification relied on 60 Vbeta primers (plus 13 Jbeta primers). This table comes from immunoSEQ multiplex PCR, and its TCRdb copy is limited to in-frame clones, with some not included. The table records some 180,000 clones, 81% of them present only once. The genes are TRBV28 and TRBJ2-6; D is unclear. The source of this sequence is a man aged 40-55 years in good health and CMV-seropositive. The source material was PBMCs. CDR3 protein: CASSSNSGANVLTF. The CDR3 DNA is TGTGCCAGCAGTTCCAATTCTGGGGCCAACGTCCTGACTTTC.